The 6 T cell receptor beta chains listed next were all sequenced from one sample in a study of T cells in Graves' hyperthyroidism and ophthalmopathy. It was RNA transcripts that yielded the amplified TCR beta CDR3 regions. The TCR CDR3 first-round RT-PCR relied on the HTBI primer set. TCRdb re-derived calls from the multiplex PCR reads in MiXCR, one entry per CDR3 protein. This table has over 350,000 distinct CDR3 sequences, roughly an eighth appearing once. The sequenced sample consisted of blood. The receptors stem from a man aged 45 to 65 with Graves' ophthalmopathy.

This rearrangement joins TRBV19 to TRBJ1-5; no clear D gene. V dropped 5 bases and J dropped 7 bases, with 9 bases sitting between them. CDR1 is LNHDA, CDR2 SQIVND, per germline (reference sequence). The length of the CDR3 is 12 residues. CDR3 residues: CASSVPRQPQHF. Written as DNA, the CDR3 is TGTGCCAGTAGTGTCCCGAGACAGCCCCAGCATTTT.

This clonotype was detected ten times or more. The chain has TRBV28 and TRBJ2-3, with D unresolved. The germline V gene has CDR1 MDHEN and CDR2 SYDVKM. The germline V and J ends were trimmed by 7 bases and 1 base, with 21 bases remaining between them. The CDR3 sequence is 17 residues long. CDR3: CASTLTLGTSGTDTQYF. CDR3 DNA sequence: TGTGCCAGCACCCTTACTTTGGGTACCAGTGGCACAGATACGCAGTATTTT.

This clonotype has just one count. A much larger clone lies a single base off, so this may be a read error. The chain couples TRBV20-1 to TRBJ2-1; 7 bases line up with TRBD1. With 4 bases clipped from V and 10 bases from J, the junction kept 7 bases outside the gene matches. The CDR3 loop spans 12 amino acids. The germline V gene has CDR1 DFQATT and CDR2 SNEGSKA (reference sequence). CDR3 in amino acids: CSAKRQGREQFF. DNA of the CDR3: TGCAGTGCTAAGAGACAGGGTCGCGAGCAGTTCTTC.

This clonotype has ten or more counts. The chain has TRBV20-1 and TRBJ1-1, with 9 bases aligning to TRBD1. The V and J ends lost 1 base and 6 bases, in that order; junction bases with no gene match: 9. CDR3 length: 15 residues. Germline CDR1 reads DFQATT; CDR2 reads SNEGSKA (reference sequence). CDR3: CSARVGDRVGSEAFF. CDR3 sequence (DNA): TGCAGTGCTAGAGTGGGGGACAGGGTTGGTTCTGAAGCTTTCTTT.

Here the CDR3 reads CASSRYETSGIHEQYF. In DNA, the CDR3 is TGTGCCAGCAGCCGATACGAGACCTCAGGGATCCACGAGCAGTACTTC. The chain links TRBV7-9 to TRBJ2-7; D possibly corresponds to TRBD1 (5 bases). Germline V gene data show CDR1 as SEHNR and CDR2 as FQNEAQ (reference sequence). CDR3 length equals 16 residues. Trimming cost V 5 bases and J 5 bases, with 22 bases left between them.

The chain is built from TRBV20-1 and TRBJ2-1; 9 bases align to TRBD2. V trimming: 5 bases; J trimming: 3 bases; junction bases outside the gene matches: 2. Germline V gene sequence: CDR1 DFQATT, CDR2 SNEGSKA (reference sequence). This CDR3 contains 13 residues. This CDR3 reads CSAASGNYNEQFF. CDR3 sequence (DNA): TGCAGTGCTGCTAGCGGGAACTACAATGAGCAGTTCTTC.